This record looks at one T cell receptor (beta chain) sequence and its context. Its antigen is unknown. This specimen comes from a study of cytomegalovirus exposure and HLA in healthy donors. Study context: The same platform used for the 666 first-cohort repertoires was also used for the approximately 120 validation repertoires, as a later analysis reported. General study findings and limits: 150 or so TCR beta chains were listed as cytomegalovirus-associated. Most observed TCR sequences were rare, whereas some public TCRs were detected in many donors.

This CDR3 is 17 amino acids long. V lost 4 bases to trimming and J lost 3 bases; unmatched junction nucleotides: 7. In germline, CDR1 is SGHKS, CDR2 YYEKEE (reference sequence). The method was immunoSEQ multiplex PCR; TCRdb's version includes in-frame clones alone and lacks a portion of them. This table has 50,000 to 65,000 clones, 90% to 97% appearing once. This chain joins TRBV5-5 and TRBJ2-2; 12 bases match TRBD1. The sequence came from a woman under 30 in good health and CMV-seronegative. The specimen was PBMCs. The DNA for the CDR3 is TGTGCCAGCAGCCCGGGACAGGGGGCGCGGGACACCGGGGAGCTGTTTTTT. Translation gives CASSPGQGARDTGELFF.